This entry features one T cell receptor (beta chain) sequence. This sample is drawn from a study of blood T cell repertoires in COVID-19. Looking at the study overall: PBMCs, B-cell-depleted T cells, or T cells provided the cDNA or gDNA that made up the material.

This table comes from immunoSEQ multiplex PCR, and its TCRdb copy is limited to in-frame clones, with some not included. The table lists fewer than 95,000 clones, 87% of them singletons. This CDR3 region has 15 residues. Germline V gene sequence: CDR1 MGHRA, CDR2 YSYEKL. V was clipped by 0 bases and J by 4 bases, with 12 bases between them. The chain carries TRBV4-1 and TRBJ1-2, with unresolved D. This sequence originates from a male donor with acute or convalescent COVID-19. The specimen sequenced was peripheral blood. The CDR3 loop reads CASSQEPEQTYGYTF. CDR3 nucleotide sequence: TGCGCCAGCAGCCAAGAGCCCGAACAGACCTATGGCTACACCTTC.